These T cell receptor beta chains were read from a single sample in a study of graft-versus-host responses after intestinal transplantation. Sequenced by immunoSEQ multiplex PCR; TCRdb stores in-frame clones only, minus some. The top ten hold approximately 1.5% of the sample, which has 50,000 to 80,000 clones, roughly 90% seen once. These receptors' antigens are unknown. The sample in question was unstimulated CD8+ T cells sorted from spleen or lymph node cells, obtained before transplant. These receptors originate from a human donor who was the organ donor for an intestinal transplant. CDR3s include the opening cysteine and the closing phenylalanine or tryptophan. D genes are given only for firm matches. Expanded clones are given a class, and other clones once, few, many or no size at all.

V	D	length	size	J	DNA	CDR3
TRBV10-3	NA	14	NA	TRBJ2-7	TGTGCCATCAGTGATTTCTACAGGGCCTACGAGCAGTACTTC	CAISDFYRAYEQYF
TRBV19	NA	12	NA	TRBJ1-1	TGTGCCAGTACGGGGGGCTACACTGAAGCTTTCTTT	CASTGGYTEAFF
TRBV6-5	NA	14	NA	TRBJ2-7	TGTGCCAGCAGTTACTCGCCCAGTCACTACGAGCAGTACTTC	CASSYSPSHYEQYF
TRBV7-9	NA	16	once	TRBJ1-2	TGTGCCAGCAGCTCCGTGATGAGGGAGTTAAACTATGGCTACACCTTC	CASSSVMRELNYGYTF
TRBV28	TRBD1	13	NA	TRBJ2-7	TGTGCCAGCATCGGGGACAGGGGTCACGAGCAGTACTTC	CASIGDRGHEQYF
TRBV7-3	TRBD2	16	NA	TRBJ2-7	TGTGCCAGCAGCTTACTTCGGGCGGGGGGCCCCTACGAGCAGTACTTC	CASSLLRAGGPYEQYF
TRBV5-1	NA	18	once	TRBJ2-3	TGCGCCAGCAGCTTGGCCGGTCCTCCGGGACTCAGCACAGATACGCAGTATTTT	CASSLAGPPGLSTDTQYF
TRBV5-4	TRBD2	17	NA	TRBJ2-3	TGTGCCAGCAGCCGCGCCCGACTAGCGGGAGATACCGATACGCAGTATTTT	CASSRARLAGDTDTQYF
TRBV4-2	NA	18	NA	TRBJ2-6	TGTGCCAGCAGCCTCCGGGACTTTGGGGGTTCTGGGGCCAACGTCCTGACTTTC	CASSLRDFGGSGANVLTF
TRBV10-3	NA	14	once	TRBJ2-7	TGTGCCATCAGTGAGTCGCTAGATCCCTACGAGCAGTACTTC	CAISESLDPYEQYF
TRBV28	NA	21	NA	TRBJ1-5	TGTGCCAGCAGTTTAGTCCCGACAGGAATCAGAATCGAGTATAGCAATCAGCCCCAGCATTTT	CASSLVPTGIRIEYSNQPQHF